The source of this TCR beta chain is a study of human T cells and chemical hapten exposure. Across the whole study: Minor volume differences among pooled libraries chiefly drove per-sample TCR yield variation. Study-level results: Those TCRs sitting above 1 in 1000 frequency stayed the same with DPC sensitization.

To note about this clonotype: The antigen is undetermined.

The germline gives CDR1 SGHTA, CDR2 FQGNSA. V lost 4 bases to trimming and J lost 1 base; unmatched junction nucleotides: 8. CDR3 length equals 16 residues. The library tagged each cDNA molecule with unique molecular identifiers. In the authors' workflow: Between about 20,000 and 750,000 TCRs appeared in each sample, and the median stood at approximately 100,000. TCRdb re-derived calls from the 5' RACE reads in MiXCR, one entry per CDR3 protein. TCRdb, not the original authors, processed these V and J calls. The data show 75,000 or so distinct CDR3 sequences, approximately 15% seen once. Unfractionated whole blood was the source of the extracted total RNA.

The chain has TRBV7-2 and TRBJ2-5; 8 bases map to TRBD2. The receptor was derived from a female donor in good health. The CDR3 here is CASSSSLAASQETQYF. CDR3 nucleotides: TGTGCCAGCAGCTCGTCACTAGCGGCGAGCCAAGAGACCCAGTACTTC.